A single sample gave rise to the 22 T cell receptor beta chains below, sequenced in a study of T cells after yellow fever vaccination. TCRdb passed the 5' RACE reads through MiXCR, listing each CDR3 protein once. The repertoire has just over 300,000 distinct CDR3 sequences, around 3.9% of them found once; the top ten carry 20% to 30%. This material consisted of PBMCs, taken on the day of the yellow fever booster vaccination. These receptors were taken from a man younger than 35 who received the YFV17D yellow fever vaccine.

This chain uses TRBV20-1 with TRBJ1-1; D is unclear. Looked up from germline, CDR1 is DFQATT and CDR2 is SNEGSKA (reference sequence). V lost 3 bases, J lost 6 bases, and 11 bases lay in between. The CDR3 extends over 12 amino acids. In DNA, the CDR3 is TGCAGTGCTAGTAACAGTGGGGCTGAAGCTTTCTTT. This translates into CSASNSGAEAFF.

The chain has TRBV9 and TRBJ1-4; perhaps TRBD1 as D (6 bases). Trimming stripped 3 bases from V and 14 bases from J, with 17 bases between. Germline V gene data show CDR1 as SGDLS and CDR2 as YYNGEE. The CDR3 sequence is 13 residues long. The CDR3 nucleotides read TGTGCCAGCAGCGCTCCGGGGTCCCAGGGGCTGTTTTTT. This gives the protein CASSAPGSQGLFF. The full variable domain, completed using reference TRBV9 and TRBJ1-4, is DSGVTQTPKHLITATGQRVTLRCSPRSGDLSVYWYQQSLDQGLQFLIQYYNGEERAKGNILERFSAQQFPDLHSELNLSSLELGDSALYFCASSAPGSQGLFFGSGTQLSVL.

This clonotype was counted a single time. The genes are TRBV6-2 or TRBV6-3 and TRBJ2-2, with D perhaps TRBD2 (6 bases). The CDR3 extends over 15 amino acids. Trimming removed 4 bases at V and 2 bases at J, with 11 bases between. Germline values: CDR1 MNHEY, CDR2 SVGEGT. The CDR3, as DNA: TGTGCCAGCAGTTCTCCTAGCGCCAACACCGGGGAGCTGTTTTTT. It codes for CASSSPSANTGELFF.

Worth noting for this clonotype: This could be a read error, since a much larger clone is one nucleotide away. The chain recombines TRBV7-8 with TRBJ2-3; D ambiguous. The CDR3 covers 14 residues. Germline V gene sequence: CDR1 SGHVS, CDR2 FQNEAQ. Trimming took off 6 bases at V and 1 base at J, with 11 bases between the two ends. The CDR3 region has the DNA TGTGCCAGCAGACATCCCCGGGGCACAGATACGCAGTATTTT. It codes for CASRHPRGTDTQYF.

This clonotype was detected many times. This rearrangement joins TRBV7-9 to TRBJ1-1, with D unclear. Germline CDR1 is SEHNR and CDR2 is FQNEAQ (reference sequence). V lost 3 bases and J 4 bases, leaving 9 bases between the germline ends. This CDR3 is built from 13 residues. As DNA, the CDR3 is TGTGCCAGCAGCTTCGTGTTAGGCACTGAAGCTTTCTTT. Translation: CASSFVLGTEAFF.

There are many counts of this clonotype. This chain links TRBV5-1 with TRBJ2-1, with TRBD2 as a possible D gene (5 bases). V shed 0 bases and J shed 6 bases, with 10 bases lying between them. Germline CDR1 and CDR2: SGHRS and YFSETQ. The CDR3 runs 14 residues. CDR3 protein: CASSLAWLANEQFF. The CDR3 nucleotides are TGCGCCAGCAGCTTGGCCTGGCTAGCCAATGAGCAGTTCTTC.

This clonotype was picked up many times. The chain recombines TRBV6-2 or TRBV6-3 with TRBJ1-6; the D gene is possibly TRBD1 (6 bases). The CDR3 runs 15 residues. Germline V gene sequence: CDR1 MNHEY, CDR2 SVGEGT. Between the trimmed V and J ends, which lost 6 bases and 7 bases, there was a span of 16 bases. The chain's CDR3 is CASRPQQGWNSPLHF. CDR3 sequence (DNA): TGTGCCAGCAGGCCACAACAGGGCTGGAATTCACCCCTCCACTTT.

This clonotype has more than one count but fewer than ten. CDR3: CASTFTSGASTGELFF. In DNA, the CDR3 is TGTGCCAGCACCTTTACGAGTGGGGCGAGCACCGGGGAGCTGTTTTTT. The rearrangement uses TRBV6-5 and TRBJ2-2, with D perhaps matching TRBD1 (5 bases). The CDR3 loop spans 16 amino acids. CDR1 MNHEY and CDR2 SVGAGI come from the germline V gene. V shed 7 bases and J shed 4 bases, with 19 bases lying between them.

This chain uses TRBV7-2 with TRBJ1-2, with 8 bases identical to TRBD1. This CDR3 spans 13 amino acids. Trimming cost V 5 bases and J 7 bases; bases outside gene matches: 6. CDR1 and CDR2 from the germline V gene are SGHTA and FQGNSA. CDR3 residues: CASSPWTGFGYTF. CDR3 sequence (DNA): TGTGCCAGCAGCCCTTGGACAGGGTTTGGCTACACCTTC.

The chain uses TRBV5-1 and TRBJ2-5; D is perhaps TRBD2 (5 bases). CDR3 size: 14 residues. Germline CDR1 reads SGHRS; CDR2 reads YFSETQ. Trimming shortened V by 4 bases and J by 1 base, and 11 bases separated the two germline ends. The CDR3 sequence: CASSHLAGQETQYF. CDR3 sequence (DNA): TGCGCCAGCAGCCACCTGGCGGGCCAAGAGACCCAGTACTTC.

This clonotype occurred a few times. V usage is TRBV29-1 and J usage is TRBJ2-7; 9 bases agree with TRBD1. J lost 5 bases, V lost 4 bases, and 3 bases had no gene match. Germline V gene sequence: CDR1 SQVTM, CDR2 ANQGSEA. The CDR3 loop spans 12 amino acids. The CDR3 reads CSVVGTGNEQYF. The CDR3 DNA reads as TGCAGCGTTGTAGGGACAGGGAACGAGCAGTACTTC.

This clonotype has a count of ten or more. J is TRBJ2-5 and V is TRBV7-2; D is possibly TRBD1 or TRBD2 (5 bases each). The length of the CDR3 is 12 residues. The V end was cut by 6 bases, the J end by 5 bases, with 10 bases between. CDR1 is SGHTA and CDR2 is FQGNSA in the germline V gene. Written as DNA, the CDR3 is TGTGCCAGCAGTCGGGGCCGTGAGACCCAGTACTTC. Translated, it gives CASSRGRETQYF.

In this sample, this clonotype turned up a few times. The chain employs TRBV29-1 and TRBJ2-5; D possibly corresponds to TRBD1 (6 bases). V was cut by 7 bases and J by 1 base, with 13 bases left in between. Germline CDR1 SQVTM, CDR2 ANQGSEA. CDR3 length: 13 residues. CDR3 DNA: TGCAGCGCTCGAACAGGGATCCAAGAGACCCAGTACTTC. Translating it yields CSARTGIQETQYF. Full variable domain (outside the CDR3, taken from reference TRBV29-1 and TRBJ2-5): SAVISQKPSRDICQRGTSLTIQCQVDSQVTMMFWYRQQPGQSLTLIATANQGSEATYESGFVIDKFPISRPNLTFSTLTVSNMSPEDSSIYLCSARTGIQETQYFGPGTRLLVL.

This clonotype was detected ten times or more. The CDR3 is CASSYQNRNEQFF. The CDR3 DNA reads as TGTGCCAGCAGCTATCAGAACCGCAATGAGCAGTTCTTC. The V and J genes are TRBV7-9 and TRBJ2-1; D gene unclear. Deletions cut 4 bases from V and 6 bases from J, with 10 bases between. The CDR3 contains 13 residues. CDR1 is SEHNR and CDR2 is FQNEAQ in the germline V gene (reference sequence).

This clonotype was observed a few times. The rearrangement links TRBV7-2 to TRBJ2-2, with D uncertain. The germline gives CDR1 SGHTA, CDR2 FQGNSA. There are 13 residues in the CDR3. V was trimmed by 1 base and J by 7 bases, leaving 7 bases between them. Here the CDR3 DNA reads TGTGCCAGCAGCTTAGGGGTCCACGGGGAGCTGTTTTTT. Protein product: CASSLGVHGELFF.

V is TRBV30 and J is TRBJ1-2; D gene ambiguous. V was pared by 2 bases and J by 6 bases, with 7 bases between. Per the germline V gene, CDR1 is GTSNPN and CDR2 is SVGIG (reference sequence). The CDR3 spans 11 residues. CDR3 sequence reads: CAWSPGDGYTF. In DNA, the CDR3 is TGTGCCTGGAGTCCCGGGGATGGCTACACCTTC.

This clonotype was detected many times. This chain links TRBV7-2 with TRBJ2-5; 7 bases align to TRBD2. The germline CDR1 and CDR2 sequences are SGHTA and FQGNSA. This CDR3 is built from 13 residues. V gave up 5 bases and J gave up 2 bases; unmatched junction bases: 2. DNA of the CDR3: TGTGCCAGCAGCCTGCGGGAGCAAGAGACCCAGTACTTC. Translation: CASSLREQETQYF. The full variable domain, rest sourced from reference TRBV7-2 and TRBJ2-5, is GAGVSQSPSNKVTEKGKDVELRCDPISGHTALYWYRQSLGQGLEFLIYFQGNSAPDKSGLPSDRFSAERTGGSVSTLTIQRTQQEDSAVYLCASSLREQETQYFGPGTRLLVL.

The sample holds a few counts of this clonotype. This chain links TRBV7-2 with TRBJ2-1; D possibly uses TRBD1 or TRBD2 (5 bases each). CDR3 length equals 16 residues. V was cut by 5 bases and J by 4 bases, with 18 bases left in between. Germline V CDR1 and CDR2: SGHTA, FQGNSA. Written as DNA, the CDR3 is TGTGCCAGCAGCCATAGCCGGGACGTAGGTTACAATGAGCAGTTCTTC. Protein sequence: CASSHSRDVGYNEQFF. Combining the CDR3 with reference TRBV7-2 and TRBJ2-1 gives the whole variable domain GAGVSQSPSNKVTEKGKDVELRCDPISGHTALYWYRQSLGQGLEFLIYFQGNSAPDKSGLPSDRFSAERTGGSVSTLTIQRTQQEDSAVYLCASSHSRDVGYNEQFFGPGTRLTVL.

This clonotype has only a few counts. V gene TRBV19 combines with J gene TRBJ2-2; 12 nucleotides match TRBD1. The CDR3 loop spans 17 amino acids. The trim removed 7 bases at V and 5 bases at J, leaving 11 bases unmatched. Germline V lookup: CDR1 LNHDA, CDR2 SQIVND (reference sequence). The CDR3 DNA sequence: TGTGCCAGTAATCCCCTTTCGGGACAGGGGGCGACCGGGGAGCTGTTTTTT. The encoded protein is CASNPLSGQGATGELFF.

This clonotype was recorded many times. The chain has TRBV27 and TRBJ1-1; no definite D call. This CDR3 is 16 amino acids long. The germline CDR1 and CDR2 sequences are MNHEY and SMNVEV (reference sequence). Trimming shortened V by 1 base and J by 1 base, and 13 bases separated the two germline ends. The CDR3, as DNA: TGTGCCAGCAGTTTATTGGTGAGGACCTCGAACACTGAAGCTTTCTTT. It specifies CASSLLVRTSNTEAFF.

This clonotype was observed a few times. The rearrangement links TRBV12-3 or TRBV12-4 to TRBJ2-1; 8 positions match TRBD2. CDR3 size: 15 residues. After removal of 6 bases from V and 8 bases from J, the junction contained 12 bases not matched to a gene. In DNA, the CDR3 is TGTGCCAGCAGCTGGGGTAGCGGGGCGATGGATGAGCAGTTCTTC. Translated: CASSWGSGAMDEQFF.

This clonotype was counted only a few times. V and J are TRBV6-2 or TRBV6-3 and TRBJ2-7; D may be TRBD1 (5 bases). Per the germline V gene, CDR1 is MNHEY and CDR2 is SVGEGT. The CDR3 extends over 14 amino acids. Trimming stripped 4 bases from V and 3 bases from J, with 13 bases between. CDR3 sequence (DNA): TGTGCCAGCAGTTGGTATGGGGCGCGCTACGAGCAGTACTTC. Residues: CASSWYGARYEQYF.